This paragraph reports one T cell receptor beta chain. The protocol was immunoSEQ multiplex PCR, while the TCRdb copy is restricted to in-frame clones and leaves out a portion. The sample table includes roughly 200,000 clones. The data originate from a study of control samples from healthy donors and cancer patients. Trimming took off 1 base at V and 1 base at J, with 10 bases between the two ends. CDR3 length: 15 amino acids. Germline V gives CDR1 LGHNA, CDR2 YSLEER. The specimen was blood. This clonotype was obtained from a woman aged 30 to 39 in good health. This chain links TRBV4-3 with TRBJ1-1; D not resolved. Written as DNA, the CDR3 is TGCGCCAGCAGCCAAGGTTTTCAGAGGAACACTGAAGCTTTCTTT. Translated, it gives CASSQGFQRNTEAFF.